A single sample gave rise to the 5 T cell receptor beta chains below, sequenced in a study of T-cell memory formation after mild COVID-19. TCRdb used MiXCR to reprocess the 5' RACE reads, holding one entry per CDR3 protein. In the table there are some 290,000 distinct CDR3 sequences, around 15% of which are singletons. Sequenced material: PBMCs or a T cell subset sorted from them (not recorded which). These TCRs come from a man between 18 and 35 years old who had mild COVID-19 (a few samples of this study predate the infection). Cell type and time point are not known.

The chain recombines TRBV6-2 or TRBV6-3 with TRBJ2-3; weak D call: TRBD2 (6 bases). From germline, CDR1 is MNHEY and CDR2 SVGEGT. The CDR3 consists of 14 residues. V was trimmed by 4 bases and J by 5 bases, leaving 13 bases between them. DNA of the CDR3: TGTGCCAGCAGTTGGGGGGTAGCGGTAGATACGCAGTATTTT. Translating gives CASSWGVAVDTQYF.

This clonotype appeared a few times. This CDR3 is CASSFSPGQAASVTQYF. The CDR3 DNA follows: TGTGCCAGCAGCTTCTCACCCGGACAGGCGGCATCGGTTACGCAGTATTTT. The V call is TRBV7-9, the J call TRBJ2-3, with 7 bases fitting TRBD1. The CDR3 is 17 residues long. V lost 3 bases to trimming and J lost 8 bases; unmatched junction nucleotides: 17. Per germline, CDR1 SEHNR and CDR2 FQNEAQ (reference sequence).

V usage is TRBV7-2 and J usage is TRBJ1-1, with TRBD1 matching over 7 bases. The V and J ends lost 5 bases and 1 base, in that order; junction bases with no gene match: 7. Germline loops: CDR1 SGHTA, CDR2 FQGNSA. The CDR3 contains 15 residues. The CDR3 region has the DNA TGTGCCAGCAGCCCTCCAGGGGGATGGAACACTGAAGCTTTCTTT. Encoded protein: CASSPPGGWNTEAFF.

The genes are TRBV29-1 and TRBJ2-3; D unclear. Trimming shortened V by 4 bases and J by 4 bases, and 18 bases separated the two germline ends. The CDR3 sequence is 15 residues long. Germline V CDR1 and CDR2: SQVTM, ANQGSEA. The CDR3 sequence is CSVGGPITAPDTQYF. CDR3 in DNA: TGCAGCGTTGGCGGCCCAATAACAGCCCCAGATACGCAGTATTTT.

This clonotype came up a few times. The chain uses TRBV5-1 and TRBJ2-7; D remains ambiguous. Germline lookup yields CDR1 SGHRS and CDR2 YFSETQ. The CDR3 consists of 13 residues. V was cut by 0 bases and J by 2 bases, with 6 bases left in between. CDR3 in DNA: TGCGCCAGCAGCTTGGATCCAGCCTACGAGCAGTACTTC. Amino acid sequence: CASSLDPAYEQYF.